This TCR beta chain was sequenced for a study of blood T cell repertoires in COVID-19. Turning to the study itself: COVID-19 samples, acute and convalescent, were from the United States, Italy and Spain.

How the authors handled the data: Quantification of nucleated cells was approximated via reference gene primer amplification. Libraries were prepared by immunoSEQ multiplex PCR; TCRdb keeps only in-frame clonotypes and omits some of them. Clone size and V and J calls were adopted from that table, with D and trimming inferred from the DNA. The sample yields some 130,000 clones, 70% to 90% seen once. The receptor was derived from a woman aged 60-75 years with acute or convalescent COVID-19. Sequences were obtained from peripheral blood.

CDR3 sequence (DNA): TGCGCCAGCAGCCCGGGACTAGCGGGAGTTTTTGTCAATGAGCAGTTCTTC. Translated: CASSPGLAGVFVNEQFF. The gene calls are TRBV5-1 and TRBJ2-1; 14 bases align to TRBD2. There are 17 residues in the CDR3. The V gene end was trimmed by 4 bases and the J gene end by 6 bases; junction bases not matched to a gene: 9. Germline assignment: CDR1 SGHRS and CDR2 YFSETQ.